One and the same sample provided the 22 T cell receptor beta chains below, sequenced in a study of T cells in localized non-small cell lung cancer. Data came from immunoSEQ multiplex PCR; TCRdb stores just in-frame clones and leaves some out. The sample consists of some 85,000 clones, about three quarters of them appearing once. Sequenced material: PBMCs, taken before any cancer treatment. These receptors all come from a man between 40 and 69 years old with stage II squamous cell lung carcinoma.

This sequence joins TRBV19 and TRBJ1-5; a weak D match, TRBD1 (6 bases). The CDR3 extends over 15 amino acids. The V end lost 5 bases, the J end lost 3 bases, and 14 bases lay between the germline ends. Germline V gene data show CDR1 as LNHDA and CDR2 as SQIVND (reference sequence). CDR3 coding DNA: TGTGCCAGTAGTGGGAAGGGACAAACCAATCAGCCCCAGCATTTT. Protein sequence: CASSGKGQTNQPQHF.

This chain joins TRBV23-1 and TRBJ1-1, with 7 bases lining up with TRBD1. TRBV23-1 counts as an open reading frame of uncertain function. CDR3 length: 14 residues. J was trimmed by 3 bases and V by 2 bases; bases with no gene match: 3. The DNA for the CDR3 is TGCGCCAGCAGTCAAGACAGGGAGGACACTGAAGCTTTCTTT. Amino acid sequence: CASSQDREDTEAFF.

In its sample, this clone was seen a few times. The V and J genes are TRBV6-1 and TRBJ2-7; 8 bases line up with TRBD1. This CDR3 is built from 15 residues. The germline V gene has CDR1 MNHNS and CDR2 SASEGT. V lost 3 bases to trimming and J lost 5 bases; unmatched junction nucleotides: 9. The CDR3 DNA sequence: TGTGCCAGCAGTGACCCCAGGACAGGGCTGAACGAGCAGTACTTC. It specifies CASSDPRTGLNEQYF.

The V gene is TRBV30, the J gene TRBJ1-6; no definite D call. V gave up 2 bases and J gave up 10 bases, with 9 bases separating them. The CDR3 sequence is 12 residues long. Germline CDR1 is GTSNPN and CDR2 is SVGIG (reference sequence). CDR3 loop: CAWSLTGSPLHF. The CDR3 DNA reads TGTGCCTGGAGTCTGACTGGCTCACCCCTCCACTTT. Looking up the rest from reference TRBV30 and TRBJ1-6 gives the full variable domain: SQTIHQWPATLVQPVGSPLSLECTVEGTSNPNLYWYRQAAGRGLQLLFYSVGIGQISSEVPQNLSASRPQDRQFILSSKKLLLSDSGFYLCAWSLTGSPLHFGNGTRLTVT.

The chain carries TRBV28 and TRBJ1-5; possible D gene TRBD1, 6 bases. V lost 3 bases to trimming and J lost 2 bases, with 14 bases between them. Germline CDR1 and CDR2: MDHEN and SYDVKM. The CDR3 is made up of 16 amino acids. The CDR3 loop is CASSFFRGAGNQPQHF. The CDR3 DNA reads TGTGCCAGCAGTTTTTTTCGGGGGGCCGGCAATCAGCCCCAGCATTTT.

The rearrangement links TRBV7-2 to TRBJ1-5; 7 bases align to TRBD1. V shed 6 bases and J 3 bases; nucleotides not matched to a gene: 11. The germline gives CDR1 SGHTA, CDR2 FQGNSA. CDR3 length: 16 amino acids. CDR3 sequence: CASSRSGRGYNQPQHF. The DNA for the CDR3 is TGTGCCAGCAGTCGGTCGGGCAGGGGGTACAATCAGCCCCAGCATTTT.

This rearrangement joins TRBV4-2 to TRBJ1-6; D unresolved. The CDR3 runs 12 residues. The V gene's germline CDR1 is LGHNA and CDR2 YNFKEQ. V lost 4 bases and J lost 7, with 5 bases in between. CDR3 protein: CASSLLNSPLHF. DNA for the CDR3: TGTGCCAGCAGCCTCTTGAATTCACCCCTCCACTTT.

V usage is TRBV15 and J usage is TRBJ2-5; D assignment may be TRBD1 or TRBD2 (5 bases each). Germline assignment: CDR1 LNHNV and CDR2 YYDKDF (reference sequence). Between the trimmed V and J ends, which lost 0 bases and 2 bases, there was a span of 13 bases. This CDR3 region has 16 residues. The CDR3: CATSRDVGRRQETQYF. In DNA, the CDR3 is TGTGCCACCAGCAGAGATGTGGGACGGCGGCAAGAGACCCAGTACTTC. The whole variable domain, filled in from reference TRBV15 and TRBJ2-5, reads DAMVIQNPRYQVTQFGKPVTLSCSQTLNHNVMYWYQQKSSQAPKLLFHYYDKDFNNEADTPDNFQSRRPNTSFCFLDIRSPGLGDTAMYLCATSRDVGRRQETQYFGPGTRLLVL.

The chain is built from TRBV28 and TRBJ2-3; 7 nucleotides match TRBD2. The CDR3 consists of 15 residues. From germline, CDR1 is MDHEN and CDR2 SYDVKM. The junction had 7 bases not matched to a gene; V was cut back by 3 bases and J by 4 bases. CDR3 nucleotides: TGTGCCAGCAGTTTGGCCGGGGGGAGATCAGATACGCAGTATTTT. Its translation is CASSLAGGRSDTQYF. Full variable domain (outside the CDR3, taken from reference TRBV28 and TRBJ2-3): DVKVTQSSRYLVKRTGEKVFLECVQDMDHENMFWYRQDPGLGLRLIYFSYDVKMKEKGDIPEGYSVSREKKERFSLILESASTNQTSMYLCASSLAGGRSDTQYFGPGTRLTVL.

This clone counts as medium-sized (0.01 to 0.1%). V gene TRBV2 combines with J gene TRBJ2-3; possibly TRBD1 for D (5 bases). The germline CDR1 and CDR2 sequences are SNHLY and FYNNEI. V lost 7 bases, J lost 2 bases, and 10 bases lay in between. This CDR3 comprises 13 residues. Here the CDR3 DNA reads TGTGCCAGCAACCCCAGGGCCACAGATACGCAGTATTTT. It specifies CASNPRATDTQYF.

The sample holds one count of this clone. The rearrangement uses TRBV28 and TRBJ2-7; D unclear. The V end lost 5 bases, the J end lost 0 bases, and 17 bases lay between the germline ends. Germline CDR1 is MDHEN and CDR2 is SYDVKM. This CDR3 contains 16 residues. The CDR3: CASSLPGYSFSYEQYF. CDR3 bases: TGTGCCAGCAGTCTCCCCGGGTACAGTTTCTCCTACGAGCAGTACTTC.

V gene TRBV2 combines with J gene TRBJ1-4, with TRBD1 matching over 10 bases. With 2 bases clipped from V and 3 bases from J, the junction kept 3 bases outside the gene matches. The germline CDR1 and CDR2 sequences are SNHLY and FYNNEI. The length of the CDR3 is 16 residues. The CDR3 sequence is CASSERQGAANEKLFF. The CDR3, as DNA: TGTGCCAGCAGTGAAAGACAGGGGGCCGCTAATGAAAAACTGTTTTTT.

The V and J genes are TRBV2 and TRBJ2-1; 7 bases align to TRBD2. V was pared by 10 bases and J by 9 bases, with 6 bases of the junction left unmatched. The CDR3 contains 11 residues. Germline values: CDR1 SNHLY, CDR2 FYNNEI. CDR3: CAIGERGEQFF. The CDR3 DNA reads as TGTGCCATCGGGGAGCGGGGTGAGCAGTTCTTC.

This clone has just a few counts. CDR3 residues: CASSQQDSSGSPLHF. The CDR3 coding sequence is TGTGCCAGCAGCCAACAGGACAGTTCGGGTTCACCCCTCCACTTT. The V gene is TRBV4-2, the J gene TRBJ1-6, with D tentatively TRBD1 (6 bases). There are 15 residues in the CDR3. From germline, CDR1 is LGHNA and CDR2 YNFKEQ. Trimming pared 2 bases from V and 9 bases from J, leaving 14 bases between.

The chain recombines TRBV5-8 with TRBJ2-3; D gene uncertain. The CDR3 is 13 amino acids. V lost 4 bases to trimming and J lost 2 bases, with 8 bases between them. Germline CDR1 reads SGHTS; CDR2 reads YDEGEE. The CDR3 here is CASSHSVTDTQYF. CDR3 nucleotides: TGTGCCAGCAGCCACAGCGTCACAGATACGCAGTATTTT.

Only a few counts were recorded for this clone. This CDR3 reads CSGGQLNTEAFF. The CDR3 region has the DNA TGCAGCGGCGGACAGCTGAACACTGAAGCTTTCTTT. The rearrangement joins TRBV29-1 to TRBJ1-1, with D perhaps TRBD1 (6 bases). This CDR3 comprises 12 residues. CDR1 is SQVTM and CDR2 is ANQGSEA in the germline V gene. Deletions cut 7 bases from V and 0 bases from J, with 9 bases between. Together with reference TRBV29-1 and TRBJ1-1, the CDR3 gives the full variable domain: SAVISQKPSRDICQRGTSLTIQCQVDSQVTMMFWYRQQPGQSLTLIATANQGSEATYESGFVIDKFPISRPNLTFSTLTVSNMSPEDSSIYLCSGGQLNTEAFFGQGTRLTVV.

The gene calls are TRBV6-5 and TRBJ2-7; TRBD2 aligns across 7 bases. J gave up 4 bases and V 7 bases, and 7 bases lay outside the gene matches. Germline-derived CDR1 and CDR2 are MNHEY and SVGAGI. This CDR3 is built from 13 residues. As DNA, the CDR3 is TGTGCCAGCACAGCGAGTAGCGGGTACGAGCAGTACTTC. Translated, it gives CASTASSGYEQYF.

This clone was seen a few times. The sample has other DNA sequences that encode this CDR3 too. This chain joins TRBV18 and TRBJ2-7; the D is unclear. V was trimmed by 2 bases and J by 4 bases, leaving 6 bases between them. The germline V gene has CDR1 KGHSH and CDR2 LQKENI. The CDR3 spans 12 residues. CDR3 residues: CASSPGRYEQYF. CDR3 in DNA: TGTGCCAGCTCACCAGGCCGATACGAGCAGTACTTC.

This sequence joins TRBV27 and TRBJ1-2; D perhaps matches TRBD1 (5 bases). The germline V gene has CDR1 MNHEY and CDR2 SMNVEV (reference sequence). The CDR3 spans 14 residues. V was shortened by 5 bases and J by 4 bases, with 14 bases between the two germline ends. For the CDR3, the DNA is TGTGCCAGCAGTCCACGCGGGGACCTCTATGGCTACACCTTC. It specifies CASSPRGDLYGYTF.

The V call is TRBV19, the J call TRBJ2-7; 12 nucleotides agree with TRBD1. Germline CDR1 LNHDA, CDR2 SQIVND (reference sequence). This CDR3 has 14 residues. Trimming removed 7 bases from V and 5 bases from J; junction bases left unmatched: 6. CDR3 loop: CASTRGTGGNEQYF. In DNA, the CDR3 is TGTGCCAGTACTCGGGGGACAGGGGGCAACGAGCAGTACTTC.

The rearrangement links TRBV21-1 to TRBJ2-7; the table's D gene call, TRBD2, was not cross checked with the DNA. TRBV21-1 is recorded as a pseudogene. This CDR3 spans 17 amino acids. The CDR3 sequence is CASSKWSPSGSSYEQYF. The CDR3 DNA follows: TGTGCCAGCAGCAAATGGAGTCCTAGCGGGAGCTCCTACGAGCAGTACTTC.

The chain is built from TRBV6-5 and TRBJ1-5; D ambiguous. V was pared by 0 bases and J by 6 bases, with 6 bases between. This CDR3 is 13 amino acids long. Germline values: CDR1 MNHEY, CDR2 SVGAGI. CDR3: CASSYSGIQPQHF. The CDR3 DNA is TGTGCCAGCAGTTACTCGGGGATTCAGCCCCAGCATTTT.